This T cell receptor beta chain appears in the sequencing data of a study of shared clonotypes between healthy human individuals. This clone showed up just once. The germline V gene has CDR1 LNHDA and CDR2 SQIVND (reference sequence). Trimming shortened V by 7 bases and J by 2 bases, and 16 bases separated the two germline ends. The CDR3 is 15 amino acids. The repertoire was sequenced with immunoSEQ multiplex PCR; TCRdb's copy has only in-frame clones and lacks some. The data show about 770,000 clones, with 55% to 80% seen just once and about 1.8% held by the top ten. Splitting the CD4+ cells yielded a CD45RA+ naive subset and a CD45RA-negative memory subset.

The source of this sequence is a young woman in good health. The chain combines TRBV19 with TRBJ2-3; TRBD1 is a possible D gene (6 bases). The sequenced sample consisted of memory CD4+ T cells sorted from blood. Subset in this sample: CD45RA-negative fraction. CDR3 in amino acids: CASTLTGFNTDTQYF. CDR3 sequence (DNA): TGTGCCAGTACCCTCACAGGGTTTAACACAGATACGCAGTATTTT.